A selection of T cell receptor beta chains follows, all from one sample in a study of T cells after yellow fever vaccination. TCRdb reprocessed the 5' RACE reads via MiXCR and lists one record per CDR3 protein. The repertoire holds tens of thousands of distinct CDR3 sequences, with under 12% as singletons. The material was PBMCs, either bulk or a sorted T-cell subset (CD4+, CD8+, memory, or dextramer-sorted; not recorded which), obtained less than 16 days after the first yellow fever vaccination. These receptors were obtained from a man in his late teens or twenties who received the YFV17D yellow fever vaccine. The CDR3 runs from the conserved cysteine through the conserved F or W. D genes are given only for firm matches. Expanded clones get a size class; other rows say once, few or many, or leave the size out.

V gene,D gene,J gene,clone size,CDR3 DNA,CDR3 protein
TRBV6-5,-,TRBJ1-2,many,TGTGCCAGCAGCCCTGGCACGACTAACTATGGCTACACCTTC,CASSPGTTNYGYTF
TRBV6-1,-,TRBJ2-1,many,TGTGCCAGCAGTGGCCGTGAGCAGCTAGCCTACAATGAGCAGTTCTTC,CASSGREQLAYNEQFF
TRBV28,-,TRBJ1-1,many,TGTGCCAGCAGTCCACATGCGGGGTTGAACACTGAAGCTTTCTTT,CASSPHAGLNTEAFF
TRBV6-7,TRBD2,TRBJ2-4,many,TGTGCCAGCACCGGACTAGCCAAAATTCAGTACTTC,CASTGLAKIQYF
TRBV24-1,-,TRBJ2-1,many,TGTGCCACCAGTGATTTTCCGGGTAGTTCCTACAATGAGCAGTTCTTC,CATSDFPGSSYNEQFF
TRBV6-2/TRBV6-3,TRBD2,TRBJ2-3,many,TGTGCCAGCAGGAGCGGGGGCCTCACAGATACGCAGTATTTT,CASRSGGLTDTQYF
TRBV7-2,-,TRBJ1-5,many,TGTGCCAGCAGCCAACAGGGAAGCGGTCAGCCCCAGCATTTT,CASSQQGSGQPQHF
TRBV19,-,TRBJ2-3,many,TGTGCCAGTAGTACCCAGGGGGGAGATACGCAGTATTTT,CASSTQGGDTQYF
TRBV27,-,TRBJ1-5,many,TGTGCCAGCAGTTTATTACGGGATCAGCCCCAGCATTTT,CASSLLRDQPQHF
TRBV3-1,TRBD1,TRBJ1-4,many,TGTGCCAGCAGCCAACGGGACAGTAATGAAAAACTGTTTTTT,CASSQRDSNEKLFF
TRBV7-2,-,TRBJ1-1,many,TGTGCCAGCAGCTTTAGTATGAACACTGAAGCTTTCTTT,CASSFSMNTEAFF
TRBV3-1,TRBD1,TRBJ1-2,many,TGTGCCAGCAGCCCATACAACGACAGGGGGGGTAGCTACACCTTC,CASSPYNDRGGSYTF
TRBV7-2,-,TRBJ1-2,many,TGTGCCAGCAGCCCCGGACAGACCGTTAACTATGGCTACACCTTC,CASSPGQTVNYGYTF
TRBV12-3/TRBV12-4,TRBD2,TRBJ2-1,many,TGTGCCAGCAGTCCGCGGGGGGCCAACTACAATGAGCAGTTCTTC,CASSPRGANYNEQFF
TRBV9,TRBD1,TRBJ2-1,many,TGTGCCAGCAGCCCTGGGGACAGGATCTACAATGAGCAGTTCTTC,CASSPGDRIYNEQFF
TRBV7-9,-,TRBJ1-1,many,TGTGCCAGCAGCCCACAGGGACATTTGAACACTGAAGCTTTCTTT,CASSPQGHLNTEAFF
TRBV28,-,TRBJ1-3,many,TGTGCCAGCAGCCTCCGGGGGGCTTCTAACACCATATATTTT,CASSLRGASNTIYF
TRBV9,TRBD2,TRBJ2-1,many,TGTGCCAGCAGCGTAGATGGTAGCGGGGGTTACAATGAGCAGTTCTTC,CASSVDGSGGYNEQFF
TRBV6-5,TRBD1,TRBJ1-2,many,TGTGCCAGCAGTTACGGAGCACAGGGGGCAATTGGCTACACCTTC,CASSYGAQGAIGYTF
TRBV30,-,TRBJ2-7,many,TGTGCCTGGAGATTATCGGCTTACTACGAGCAGTACTTC,CAWRLSAYYEQYF
TRBV12-3/TRBV12-4,-,TRBJ1-1,few,TGTGCCTTCAGTTTATTTGGTAGGGGCCTTTCTATGAACACTGAAGCTTTCTTT,CAFSLFGRGLSMNTEAFF
TRBV20-1,-,TRBJ1-2,many,TGCAGTGGCTCAGACGGAAGTAGAAACTATGGCTACACCTTC,CSGSDGSRNYGYTF
TRBV3-1,-,TRBJ1-5,many,TGTGCCAGCAGCCGCACCCAGGCGGGTAATCAGCCCCAGCATTTT,CASSRTQAGNQPQHF
TRBV4-1,-,TRBJ1-3,many,TGCGCCAGCAGCCAGGACCCGGGGCGGTCGGGAAACACCATATATTTT,CASSQDPGRSGNTIYF
TRBV20-1,TRBD1,TRBJ2-5,many,TGCAGTGCTGGACAGGGGGCTAGGGAGACCCAGTACTTC,CSAGQGARETQYF
TRBV2,-,TRBJ1-5,many,TGTGCCAGCAGTGATGTCGGGGGTAGTGATCAGCCCCAGCATTTT,CASSDVGGSDQPQHF
TRBV27,-,TRBJ2-1,many,TGTGCCAGCAAGGTAAAACAGGGAAGGACCTACAATGAGCAGTTCTTC,CASKVKQGRTYNEQFF
TRBV4-2,-,TRBJ1-4,many,TGTGCCAGCAGCCAAGATGGTTGGCAGGGGAACGAAAAACTGTTTTTT,CASSQDGWQGNEKLFF
TRBV18,-,TRBJ2-1,-,TGTGCCAGCGGACTTCGCGATCTCTCCTACAATGAGCAGTTCTTC,CASGLRDLSYNEQFF
TRBV18,TRBD1,TRBJ2-4,many,TGTGCCAGCTCACCAAGACAGGGGGATGGTGACATTCAGTACTTC,CASSPRQGDGDIQYF
TRBV12-3/TRBV12-4,TRBD1,TRBJ2-2,many,TGTGCCAGCAGTTTCTTCTGGACAGGGCACACCGGGGAGCTGTTTTTT,CASSFFWTGHTGELFF
TRBV12-3/TRBV12-4,-,TRBJ2-1,many,TGTGCCAGCAGTTTCCTGGCCCTAAACAATGAGCAGTTCTTC,CASSFLALNNEQFF
TRBV6-1,-,TRBJ2-3,many,TGTGCCAGCAGCATTGGACTACACAAGACAGATACGCAGTATTTT,CASSIGLHKTDTQYF
TRBV7-2,-,TRBJ1-1,many,TGTGCCAGCAGCTTAGCGATCGGAAGTAACACTGAAGCTTTCTTT,CASSLAIGSNTEAFF
TRBV5-1,TRBD1,TRBJ2-5,many,TGCGCCAGCAGCTTTCCACAGGGGGCTGCAGAGACCCAGTACTTC,CASSFPQGAAETQYF
TRBV7-2,-,TRBJ2-5,many,TGTGCCAGCAGGCCGGGGGGCACGGAGACCCAGTACTTC,CASRPGGTETQYF
TRBV5-1,-,TRBJ2-2,many,TGCGCCAGCAGCTTGGTCCTGGACGGGCGGGCCACCGGGGAGCTGTTTTTT,CASSLVLDGRATGELFF
TRBV19,TRBD2,TRBJ2-3,many,TGTGCCAGTAGTATAAGGCGGGGGGGCCTAGATACGCAGTATTTT,CASSIRRGGLDTQYF
TRBV7-3,-,TRBJ2-6,many,TGTGCCAGCACCCTTGTCAAGGGGGATTCGCTTTCTGGGGCCAACGTCCTGACTTTC,CASTLVKGDSLSGANVLTF
TRBV5-1,-,TRBJ2-3,-,TGCGCCAGCAGCTCTCCGCAGATCACAGATACGCAGTATTTT,CASSSPQITDTQYF
TRBV6-4,TRBD2,TRBJ2-3,many,TGTGCCAGCAGCGGGGGGGCTAGCACAGATACGCAGTATTTT,CASSGGASTDTQYF
TRBV7-3,-,TRBJ2-3,many,TGTGCCAGCAGCTTAGGTTGGGGGGCCAGCACAGATACGCAGTATTTT,CASSLGWGASTDTQYF
TRBV15,-,TRBJ1-5,many,TGTGCCACCAGCAGAGTAGGTGGGGGGCGCTTGGCGAGCAATCAGCCCCAGCATTTT,CATSRVGGGRLASNQPQHF
TRBV5-1,TRBD1,TRBJ2-3,many,TGCGCCAGCAGCTGGACAGGGGGGGGGACAGATACGCAGTATTTT,CASSWTGGGTDTQYF
TRBV4-3,TRBD1,TRBJ2-1,medium-sized,TGCGCCAGCAGCCAAACTCCGGGACAGGGGGCCGATGAGCAGTTCTTC,CASSQTPGQGADEQFF